These T cell receptor beta chains were read from a single sample in a study of long-term antiretroviral therapy in people with HIV. This table comes from immunoSEQ multiplex PCR, and its TCRdb copy is limited to in-frame clones, with some not included. The sample has roughly 10,000 clones, about four fifths seen once; the top ten hold 13%. Specimen: unsorted PBMCs, collected 1.2 years after starting antiretroviral therapy. The source is a man aged 40-49 years with HIV. CDR3s include the opening cysteine and the closing phenylalanine or tryptophan. D genes are given only for firm matches. Only part of the rows carry a size: once, few, many, or a class if the clone is expanded.

size	V	D	J	CDR3	DNA
-	TRBV18	TRBD1	TRBJ2-1	CASSLTGDRSYNEQFF	TGTGCCAGCTCACTGACAGGGGACAGATCCTACAATGAGCAGTTCTTC
-	TRBV5-4	-	TRBJ2-1	CASSLRGRNYNEQFF	TGTGCCAGCAGCCTACGGGGACGGAACTACAATGAGCAGTTCTTC
-	TRBV7-8	TRBD1	TRBJ1-1	CASSLTGAGTEAFF	TGTGCCAGCAGCTTGACAGGGGCGGGCACTGAAGCTTTCTTT
-	TRBV7-2	-	TRBJ2-2	CASSPGTTNTGELFF	TGTGCCAGCAGCCCCGGGACAACGAACACCGGGGAGCTGTTTTTT
-	TRBV4-3	-	TRBJ1-2	CASSPGADYGYTF	TGCGCCAGCAGTCCAGGGGCGGACTATGGCTACACCTTC
-	TRBV30	-	TRBJ1-5	CAWSVGGHNQPQHF	TGTGCCTGGAGTGTAGGTGGTCATAATCAGCCCCAGCATTTT
once	TRBV6-1	-	TRBJ2-7	CASSQGNEQYF	TGTGCCAGCAGTCAGGGGAACGAGCAGTACTTC
-	TRBV5-1	TRBD2	TRBJ2-7	CASSSGLAGYEQYF	TGCGCCAGCAGCTCGGGACTAGCGGGCTACGAGCAGTACTTC
-	TRBV4-3	TRBD1	TRBJ2-3	CASSQGDSLATDTQYF	TGCGCCAGCAGCCAGGGGGACAGTCTAGCAACAGATACGCAGTATTTT
-	TRBV6-5	TRBD2	TRBJ2-3	CASSYSSGGGTDTQYF	TGTGCCAGCAGTTACTCTAGCGGGGGGGGCACAGATACGCAGTATTTT
-	TRBV5-1	-	TRBJ1-2	CASTHSVGKGDYGYTF	TGCGCCAGCACCCATAGTGTGGGTAAAGGTGACTATGGCTACACCTTC
-	TRBV5-1	TRBD1	TRBJ1-1	CASSPGRDSVSMNTEAFF	TGCGCCAGCAGCCCGGGCCGGGACAGTGTTAGCATGAACACTGAAGCTTTCTTT
-	TRBV2	TRBD2	TRBJ2-7	CASSPSSSGGFYEQYF	TGTGCCAGCAGTCCCTCCTCTAGCGGGGGCTTCTACGAGCAGTACTTC
-	TRBV19	TRBD1	TRBJ2-4	CASTSGQGRRNIQYF	TGTGCCAGTACCTCGGGACAGGGGAGAAGAAACATTCAGTACTTC
-	TRBV10-3	-	TRBJ1-1	CAISTSNTEAFF	TGTGCCATCAGCACATCGAACACTGAAGCTTTCTTT
medium-sized	TRBV30	-	TRBJ1-1	CAWSVGGLTEAFF	TGTGCCTGGAGTGTAGGAGGGCTGACTGAAGCTTTCTTT